Listed below are T cell receptor beta chains from one sample, sequenced in a study of early T cells in non-severe SARS-CoV-2 infection. TCRdb reanalysed the 5' RACE reads using MiXCR and keeps one entry per CDR3 protein. The sample consists of more than 65,000 distinct CDR3 sequences, 12% of them appearing once. Sequenced sample: whole blood. These receptors originate from an adult who was a healthcare worker with PCR-confirmed SARS-CoV-2 infection or an uninfected control (not recorded which). Each CDR3 is given with its conserved first and last residue. The D gene is left open where the match is weak. Expanded clones are given a class, and other clones once, few, many or no size at all.

d_gene: TRBD2; j_gene: TRBJ2-7; v_gene: TRBV7-2; abundance: many; CDR3nt: TGTGCCAGCAGCACGACTCGGGGGGGGCTGGGCGAGCAGTACTTC; CDR3aa: CASSTTRGGLGEQYF
d_gene: .; j_gene: TRBJ2-1; v_gene: TRBV5-1; abundance: many; CDR3nt: TGCGCCAGCAGCTCCGGAGGTAGCGTATCCTACAATGAGCAGTTCTTC; CDR3aa: CASSSGGSVSYNEQFF
d_gene: .; j_gene: TRBJ1-1; v_gene: TRBV28; abundance: many; CDR3nt: TGTGCCAGCAGTAACTCAGGGGCCACTGAAGCTTTCTTT; CDR3aa: CASSNSGATEAFF
d_gene: .; j_gene: TRBJ2-1; v_gene: TRBV7-9; abundance: .; CDR3nt: TGTGCCAGCAGCCCCTCAGGTGGGGCCGCCTACAATGAGCAGTTCTTC; CDR3aa: CASSPSGGAAYNEQFF
d_gene: .; j_gene: TRBJ1-6; v_gene: TRBV9; abundance: few; CDR3nt: TGTGCCAGCAGCGCCCTTAAGAATACACCCCTCCACTTT; CDR3aa: CASSALKNTPLHF
d_gene: .; j_gene: TRBJ1-2; v_gene: TRBV18; abundance: few; CDR3nt: TGTGCCAGCTCACCCAAGACTTCGCGGGAGGGCGGCTACACCTTC; CDR3aa: CASSPKTSREGGYTF
d_gene: TRBD1; j_gene: TRBJ2-3; v_gene: TRBV28; abundance: medium-sized; CDR3nt: TGTGCCAGCAGCCCCCACCGGACAGGGTGGGATACGCAGTATTTT; CDR3aa: CASSPHRTGWDTQYF
d_gene: TRBD2; j_gene: TRBJ2-3; v_gene: TRBV6-2/TRBV6-3; abundance: many; CDR3nt: TGTGCCAGCAGCCCCGGACTAGCCCCAGATACGCAGTATTTT; CDR3aa: CASSPGLAPDTQYF
d_gene: TRBD1; j_gene: TRBJ1-2; v_gene: TRBV2; abundance: many; CDR3nt: TGTGCCAGCAGTGAATGGCAGGGGGCTGATGGGAGCTACACCTTC; CDR3aa: CASSEWQGADGSYTF
d_gene: TRBD2; j_gene: TRBJ2-2; v_gene: TRBV12-3/TRBV12-4; abundance: many; CDR3nt: TGTGCCAGCAGTTTCGGGGGGGCCTCGAACACCGGGGAGCTGTTTTTT; CDR3aa: CASSFGGASNTGELFF
d_gene: .; j_gene: TRBJ2-2; v_gene: TRBV27; abundance: .; CDR3nt: TGTGCCAGCAAGAGAATCGCCGGGGAGCTGTTTTTT; CDR3aa: CASKRIAGELFF
d_gene: .; j_gene: TRBJ2-4; v_gene: TRBV6-5; abundance: many; CDR3nt: TGTGCCAGCCGAAGACACGAAGGGGTGAACATTCAGTACTTC; CDR3aa: CASRRHEGVNIQYF
d_gene: .; j_gene: TRBJ1-3; v_gene: TRBV15; abundance: few; CDR3nt: TGTGCCACCAGCGAGGGCCGAAACACCATATATTTT; CDR3aa: CATSEGRNTIYF
d_gene: .; j_gene: TRBJ2-1; v_gene: TRBV30; abundance: many; CDR3nt: TGTGCCTGGAGCCTAGGCCAGCGGATAGGGGGTGAGCAGTTCTTC; CDR3aa: CAWSLGQRIGGEQFF
d_gene: .; j_gene: TRBJ2-3; v_gene: TRBV5-5; abundance: .; CDR3nt: TGTGCCAGCAGCCTGGGCGGGGTTACAGATACGCAGTATTTT; CDR3aa: CASSLGGVTDTQYF
d_gene: TRBD1; j_gene: TRBJ2-7; v_gene: TRBV7-2; abundance: few; CDR3nt: TGTGCCAGCAGCTTAGAACTCGGGACAGGTTGGTACTTC; CDR3aa: CASSLELGTGWYF
d_gene: .; j_gene: TRBJ1-1; v_gene: TRBV6-2/TRBV6-3; abundance: many; CDR3nt: TGTGCCAGCAGTTTCCTGGGGGCGAGATCAACTGAAGCTTTCTTT; CDR3aa: CASSFLGARSTEAFF
d_gene: .; j_gene: TRBJ2-1; v_gene: TRBV7-2; abundance: many; CDR3nt: TGTGCCAGCAGCCTCCCCAGCTCCTACAATGAGCAGTTCTTC; CDR3aa: CASSLPSSYNEQFF